This TCR beta chain comes out of a study of T cell responses to AZD1222 COVID-19 vaccine. Assay used: immunoSEQ multiplex PCR; TCRdb lists only in-frame clones, some missing. The data hold 150,000 or so clones, with around 92% observed a single time. The CDR3 is 13 amino acids. Trimming stripped 4 bases from V and 5 bases from J, with 12 bases between. Germline V gene lookup returns CDR1 SGDLS and CDR2 YYNGEE. On this clone itself: Its target is not known.

Study findings and constraints: Baseline antibody screening turned up just a handful of seropositive AZD1222 recipients. Among the donors, most were white British and more were female, and clonal diversity was possibly underestimated. Per reports, nearly half of all spike-specific TCRs target regions that are unmutated in variants. None of the repertoires were sampled until the peak T cell response had passed.

This chain links TRBV9 with TRBJ1-1, with a tentative D call TRBD1 (5 bases). This specimen consisted of peripheral blood, obtained 28 days after the second AZD1222 dose. This TCR derives from an adult who received the AZD1222 COVID-19 vaccine. The CDR3 region has the DNA TGTGCCAGCAGCCCAGGGAGTTTGACTGAAGCTTTCTTT. The encoded protein is CASSPGSLTEAFF.